One sample yielded the 7 T cell receptor beta chains listed below, sequenced in a study of beta chain features in type 1 diabetes. Expressed TCRB transcripts were sequenced because the entire RNA isolate underwent reverse transcription. The method was immunoSEQ multiplex PCR; TCRdb's version includes in-frame clones alone and lacks a portion of them. Of about 320,000 clones listed, around 15% are singletons. Input material: central memory CD4+ T cells from blood. The source is a man aged 30 to 45 in good health.

V usage is TRBV2 and J usage is TRBJ2-1, with a tentative D call TRBD1 (6 bases). The CDR3 length is 16 residues. Trimming took off 6 bases at V and 2 bases at J, with 17 bases between the two ends. Germline CDR1 SNHLY, CDR2 FYNNEI. Here the CDR3 reads CASRLDSLLTYNEQFF. CDR3 sequence (DNA): TGTGCCAGCAGACTGGACAGTCTCCTTACCTACAATGAGCAGTTCTTC.

The chain joins TRBV15 to TRBJ2-7; D remains unclear. V shed 0 bases and J shed 10 bases, with 13 bases lying between them. The CDR3 extends over 13 amino acids. Germline CDR1 LNHNV, CDR2 YYDKDF (reference sequence). CDR3 residues: CATSRDSHPSQYF. The DNA for the CDR3 is TGTGCCACCAGCAGAGACTCCCATCCCTCCCAGTACTTC.

This clone was found many times. This rearrangement joins TRBV28 to TRBJ2-3; 7 bases map to TRBD2. The CDR3 runs to 12 residues. The V gene's germline CDR1 is MDHEN and CDR2 SYDVKM. Trimming cost V 2 bases and J 10 bases; bases outside gene matches: 3. In DNA form, the CDR3 reads TGTGCCAGCAGTTTAATTGGGAGGGCGCAGTATTTT. This sequence encodes CASSLIGRAQYF.

The table lists this clone with many counts. Other DNA sequences within the sample encode an identical CDR3. The rearrangement joins TRBV14 to TRBJ2-1, with 7 nucleotides matching TRBD2. The CDR3 is 16 amino acids. Germline CDR1 and CDR2: SGHDN and FVKESK. J was trimmed by 4 bases and V by 1 base; bases with no gene match: 7. The CDR3 region is CASSQGTGLGYNEQFF. As DNA, the CDR3 is TGTGCCAGCAGCCAAGGAACAGGACTAGGGTACAATGAGCAGTTCTTC.

This clone was seen a handful of times. The chain carries TRBV30 and TRBJ2-2, with D possibly TRBD2 on 6 matching bases. Germline CDR1 and CDR2: GTSNPN and SVGIG (reference sequence). The V end was cut by 2 bases, the J end by 5 bases, with 12 bases between. The CDR3 spans 14 residues. As DNA, the CDR3 is TGTGCCTGGAGTAACGGGAGAAATACCGGGGAGCTGTTTTTT. It specifies CAWSNGRNTGELFF.

This clone was recorded a few times. A read error may be the cause here, since a much bigger clone is one base away. This sample also contains other DNA sequences that code for the same CDR3. This sequence joins TRBV11-2 and TRBJ2-3; D is ambiguous. Germline V CDR1 and CDR2: SGHAT, FQNNGV. The CDR3 extends over 12 amino acids. V shed 0 bases and J shed 2 bases, with 0 bases lying between them. The CDR3 DNA follows: TGTGCCAGCAGCTTAGACACAGATACGCAGTATTTT. Amino acids: CASSLDTDTQYF.

CDR3 sequence (DNA): TGTGCCAGCAGTGAATATATCGAGGGGGGGAGCACTGAAGCTTTCTTT. The encoded protein is CASSEYIEGGSTEAFF. This chain joins TRBV25-1 and TRBJ1-1; maybe TRBD1 (6 bases). Trimming pared 0 bases from V and 4 bases from J, leaving 15 bases between. There are 16 residues in the CDR3. Germline V gene lookup returns CDR1 MGHDK and CDR2 SYGVNS.